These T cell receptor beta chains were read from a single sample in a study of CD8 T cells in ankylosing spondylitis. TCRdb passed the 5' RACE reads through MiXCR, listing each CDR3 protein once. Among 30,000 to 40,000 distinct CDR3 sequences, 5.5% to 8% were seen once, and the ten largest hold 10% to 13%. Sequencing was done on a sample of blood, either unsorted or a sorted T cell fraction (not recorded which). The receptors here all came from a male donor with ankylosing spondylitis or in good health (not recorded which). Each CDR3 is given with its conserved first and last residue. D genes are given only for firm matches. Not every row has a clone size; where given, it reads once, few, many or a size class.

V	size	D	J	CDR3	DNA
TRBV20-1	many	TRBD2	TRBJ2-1	CSASPSGSYNEQFF	TGCAGTGCTTCTCCTAGCGGTTCCTACAATGAGCAGTTCTTC
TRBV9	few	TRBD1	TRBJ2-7	CASSVGTGLYEQYF	TGTGCCAGCAGCGTAGGGACAGGCCTCTACGAGCAGTACTTC
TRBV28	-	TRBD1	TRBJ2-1	CASRELGQGSLNEQFF	TGTGCCAGCAGGGAACTCGGACAGGGTTCTCTTAATGAGCAGTTCTTC
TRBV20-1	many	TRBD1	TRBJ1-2	CSARAPGQGHGYTF	TGCAGTGCTAGAGCGCCGGGACAGGGCCATGGCTACACCTTC
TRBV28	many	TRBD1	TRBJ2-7	CASRGGTGLLPYEQYF	TGTGCCAGCAGGGGCGGGACAGGTCTACTTCCCTACGAGCAGTACTTC
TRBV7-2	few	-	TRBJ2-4	CASSLGTGFDIQYF	TGTGCCAGCAGCTTAGGGACGGGATTCGACATTCAGTACTTC
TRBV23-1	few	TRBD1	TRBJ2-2	CASRHRRDRGFTGELFF	TGCGCCAGCAGACACCGACGGGACAGGGGTTTTACCGGGGAGCTGTTTTTT
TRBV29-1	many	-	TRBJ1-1	CSVEDSWLRDTEAFF	TGCAGCGTTGAAGATTCTTGGTTGCGGGACACTGAAGCTTTCTTT
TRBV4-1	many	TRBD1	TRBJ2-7	CASSQGLSGGAGSYEQYF	TGCGCCAGCAGCCAAGGATTGTCAGGGGGTGCCGGCTCCTACGAGCAGTACTTC
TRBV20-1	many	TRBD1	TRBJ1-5	CSALTGGAGNQPQHF	TGCAGTGCTTTGACAGGGGGCGCAGGCAATCAGCCCCAGCATTTT
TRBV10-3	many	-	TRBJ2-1	CAISAGHMKEGNEQFF	TGTGCCATCAGTGCAGGGCATATGAAGGAAGGGAATGAGCAGTTCTTC
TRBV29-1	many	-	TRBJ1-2	CSSSRDYGYTF	TGCAGCTCGTCCCGGGACTATGGCTACACCTTC
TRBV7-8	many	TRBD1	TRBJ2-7	CASSLVAGTGIYEQYF	TGTGCCAGCAGCTTAGTAGCCGGGACAGGGATCTACGAGCAGTACTTC
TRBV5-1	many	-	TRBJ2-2	CASSQLLDTGELFF	TGCGCCAGCAGCCAACTACTAGACACCGGGGAGCTGTTTTTT
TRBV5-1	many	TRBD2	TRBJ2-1	CASSLDGTSGSNEQFF	TGCGCCAGCAGCTTGGACGGGACTAGCGGGAGTAATGAGCAGTTCTTC
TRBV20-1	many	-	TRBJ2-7	CSAKGRIYEQYF	TGCAGTGCTAAGGGACGGATCTACGAGCAGTACTTC
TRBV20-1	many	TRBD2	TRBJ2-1	CSAGSWSSGSIDEQFF	TGCAGTGCTGGGAGTTGGTCTAGCGGGAGTATCGATGAGCAGTTCTTC
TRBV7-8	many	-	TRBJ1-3	CASSLYESGNTIYF	TGTGCCAGCAGCTTATACGAGAGTGGAAACACCATATATTTT
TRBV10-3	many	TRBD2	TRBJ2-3	CAIGSGKTADTQYF	TGTGCCATTGGGAGCGGGAAAACGGCAGATACGCAGTATTTT
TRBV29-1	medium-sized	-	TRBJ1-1	CSSSATNTEAFF	TGCAGCAGCTCGGCCACGAACACTGAAGCTTTCTTT
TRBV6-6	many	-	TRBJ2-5	CASSTGTRETQYF	TGTGCCAGCAGTACCGGGACCCGAGAGACCCAGTACTTC
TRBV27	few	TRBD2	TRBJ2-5	CASSLSREALWTQYF	TGTGCCAGCAGTTTATCCCGGGAGGCCTTGTGGACCCAGTACTTC
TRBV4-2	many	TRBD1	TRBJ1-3	CASSHIPGQSSGNTIYF	TGTGCCAGCAGCCACATACCGGGACAGTCCTCTGGAAACACCATATATTTT
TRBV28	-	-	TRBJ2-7	CASRGGQGIVEQYF	TGTGCCAGTAGGGGTGGGCAGGGGATCGTCGAGCAGTACTTC
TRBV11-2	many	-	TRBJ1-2	CASRLRGNYGYTF	TGTGCCAGCAGACTGAGGGGAAACTATGGCTACACCTTC
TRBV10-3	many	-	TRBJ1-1	CAISVTGENTEAFF	TGTGCCATCAGTGTTACCGGGGAGAACACTGAAGCTTTCTTT
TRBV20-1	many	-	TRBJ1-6	CSARDWRVESPLHF	TGCAGTGCTAGAGATTGGAGGGTTGAGTCACCCCTCCACTTT
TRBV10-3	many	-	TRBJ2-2	CAIMGQANTGELFF	TGTGCCATCATGGGGCAGGCGAACACCGGGGAGCTGTTTTTT
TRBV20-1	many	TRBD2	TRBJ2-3	CSAPGRGGVTQYF	TGCAGTGCTCCTGGACGGGGAGGGGTTACGCAGTATTTT
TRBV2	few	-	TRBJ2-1	CASSELQSLYNEQFF	TGTGCCAGCAGTGAATTACAGTCCTTATACAATGAGCAGTTCTTC
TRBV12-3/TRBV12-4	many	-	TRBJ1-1	CASSSGPNTEAFF	TGTGCCAGCAGCTCGGGACCGAACACTGAAGCTTTCTTT
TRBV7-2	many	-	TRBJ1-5	CASSPRESNQPQHF	TGTGCCAGCAGCCCCAGGGAAAGCAATCAGCCCCAGCATTTT
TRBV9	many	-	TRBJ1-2	CASSLQVGGNGYTF	TGTGCCAGCAGCCTCCAGGTGGGTGGAAATGGCTACACCTTC
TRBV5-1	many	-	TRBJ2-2	CASSLLTGNTGELFF	TGCGCCAGCAGCTTACTGACGGGGAACACCGGGGAGCTGTTTTTT
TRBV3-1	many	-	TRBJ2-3	CASSLGRGKSADTQYF	TGTGCCAGCAGCCTAGGACGCGGGAAATCAGCAGATACGCAGTATTTT
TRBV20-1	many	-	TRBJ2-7	CSARVAEGYEQYF	TGCAGTGCTAGAGTTGCTGAGGGCTACGAGCAGTACTTC
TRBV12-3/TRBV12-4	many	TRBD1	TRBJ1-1	CASGPGQVNTEAFF	TGTGCCAGCGGTCCGGGACAGGTGAACACTGAAGCTTTCTTT
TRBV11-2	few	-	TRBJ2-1	CASSLVVSNEQFF	TGTGCCAGCAGCTTAGTGGTCTCCAATGAGCAGTTCTTC
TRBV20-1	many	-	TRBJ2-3	CSARSFRYGVPDTQYF	TGCAGTGCTAGATCCTTTCGCTACGGGGTCCCAGATACGCAGTATTTT
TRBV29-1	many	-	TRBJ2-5	CSVKQAGAETQYF	TGCAGCGTTAAGCAAGCAGGGGCCGAGACCCAGTACTTC
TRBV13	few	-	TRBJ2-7	CASSFWQGGSEQYF	TGTGCCAGCAGCTTTTGGCAGGGTGGGAGTGAGCAGTACTTC